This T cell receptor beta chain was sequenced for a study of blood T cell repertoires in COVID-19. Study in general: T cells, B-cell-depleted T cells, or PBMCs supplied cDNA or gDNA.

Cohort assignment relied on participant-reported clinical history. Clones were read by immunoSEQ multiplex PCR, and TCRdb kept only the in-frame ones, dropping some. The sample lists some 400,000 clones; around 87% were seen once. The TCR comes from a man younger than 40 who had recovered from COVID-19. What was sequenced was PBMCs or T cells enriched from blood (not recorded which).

CDR3 in DNA: TGTGCCAGCAGCTTGAGGGGGCTGGGCACTGAAGCTTTCTTT. It is translated as CASSLRGLGTEAFF. The chain is built from TRBV7-2 and TRBJ1-1; TRBD1 matches at 7 bases. There are 14 residues in the CDR3. V shed 3 bases and J 4 bases; nucleotides not matched to a gene: 5. Germline CDR1 reads SGHTA; CDR2 reads FQGNSA.